A single sample gave rise to the 10 T cell receptor beta chains below, sequenced in a study of blood T cell repertoires in COVID-19. Data came from immunoSEQ multiplex PCR; TCRdb stores just in-frame clones and leaves some out. The table includes tens of thousands of clones, around 89% detected once. Sequenced input: peripheral blood. All receptors come from a woman between 65 and 79 years old with acute or convalescent COVID-19.

The chain combines TRBV18 with TRBJ2-5; 13 bases are shared with TRBD2. The CDR3 spans 15 residues. Trimming removed 3 bases from V and 2 bases from J; junction bases left unmatched: 0. Germline V lookup: CDR1 KGHSH, CDR2 LQKENI. CDR3 protein: CASSPGLAGQETQYF. The CDR3 DNA is TGTGCCAGCTCACCGGGACTAGCGGGGCAAGAGACCCAGTACTTC.

V is TRBV6-5 and J is TRBJ1-1; possibly TRBD1 for D (6 bases). V was trimmed by 4 bases and J by 1 base, leaving 7 bases between them. Per germline, CDR1 MNHEY and CDR2 SVGAGI. The CDR3 has 13 amino acids. The CDR3 coding sequence is TGTGCCAGCAGTTCACAGGGGAACACTGAAGCTTTCTTT. It translates to CASSSQGNTEAFF.

The chain's CDR3 is CASSSQGALVYSNQPQHF. As DNA, the CDR3 is TGTGCCAGCAGTTCCCAGGGGGCGCTTGTTTATAGCAATCAGCCCCAGCATTTT. The rearrangement uses TRBV28 and TRBJ1-5, with 8 bases fitting TRBD1. This CDR3 spans 18 amino acids. J lost 0 bases, V lost 4 bases, and 11 bases had no gene match. From germline, CDR1 is MDHEN and CDR2 SYDVKM. The full variable domain, with the rest looked up from reference TRBV28 and TRBJ1-5, is DVKVTQSSRYLVKRTGEKVFLECVQDMDHENMFWYRQDPGLGLRLIYFSYDVKMKEKGDIPEGYSVSREKKERFSLILESASTNQTSMYLCASSSQGALVYSNQPQHFGDGTRLSIL.

This clone was found once. This chain links TRBV21-1 with TRBJ2-7; TRBD1, the table's D call, was not compared with the DNA. TRBV21-1 is annotated as a pseudogene. The CDR3 length is 16 residues. The CDR3 is CASSKAGLGQDYEQYF. In DNA form, the CDR3 reads TGTGCCAGCAGCAAAGCCGGTTTGGGACAGGACTACGAGCAGTACTTC.

J is TRBJ1-1 and V is TRBV11-3; 10 bases line up with TRBD1. The CDR3 runs 14 residues. Germline CDR1 is SGHNT and CDR2 is YENEEA. Germline trimming cut 5 bases from V and 10 bases from J; bases unmatched to any gene: 10. CDR3 region: CASSGGTGAQAAFF. The CDR3 DNA is TGTGCCAGCAGCGGAGGGACAGGGGCGCAGGCAGCTTTCTTT.

This chain uses TRBV7-2 with TRBJ2-2, with 7 nucleotides matching TRBD1. Germline V gene lookup returns CDR1 SGHTA and CDR2 FQGNSA. The CDR3 has 15 amino acids. V was pared by 2 bases and J by 2 bases, with 2 bases of the junction left unmatched. In DNA form, the CDR3 reads TGTGCCAGCAGCTTAAGACAGGGCAACACCGGGGAGCTGTTTTTT. It encodes CASSLRQGNTGELFF.

The V gene is TRBV6-5, the J gene TRBJ1-1, with TRBD1 as a possible D gene (5 bases). The CDR3 loop spans 13 amino acids. The germline gives CDR1 MNHEY, CDR2 SVGAGI. With 8 bases removed from V and 5 bases from J, the gap between germline ends came to 15 bases. CDR3 residues: CASQMGGRTEAFF. The CDR3 DNA reads TGTGCCAGCCAGATGGGGGGTAGGACTGAAGCTTTCTTT.

The V and J genes are TRBV5-1 and TRBJ1-1, with a weak D call TRBD1 (6 bases). The germline V and J ends were trimmed by 8 bases and 0 bases, with 14 bases remaining between them. CDR1 and CDR2 (germline): SGHRS, YFSETQ. CDR3 length: 14 amino acids. The CDR3 DNA is TGCGCCAGTACAAGAGGGGGAATGAACACTGAAGCTTTCTTT. Amino acid sequence: CASTRGGMNTEAFF.

V and J are TRBV24-1 and TRBJ2-1, with TRBD1 identical over 7 bases. Germline values: CDR1 KGHDR, CDR2 SFDVKD. J was trimmed by 3 bases and V by 10 bases; bases with no gene match: 5. CDR3 size: 13 residues. This chain's CDR3 is CATGDSDYNEQFF. In DNA, the CDR3 is TGTGCCACTGGGGACAGCGACTACAATGAGCAGTTCTTC.

The V and J genes are TRBV11-3 and TRBJ2-2, with D perhaps matching TRBD1 (6 bases). CDR1 is SGHNT and CDR2 is YENEEA in the germline V gene. The CDR3 loop spans 15 amino acids. The V and J ends lost 2 bases and 7 bases respectively, with 14 bases between them. The CDR3 nucleotides are TGTGCCAGCAGCTTACGAACTTGGGGGCTCGGGGAGCTGTTTTTT. Encoded protein: CASSLRTWGLGELFF. Combining the CDR3 with reference TRBV11-3 and TRBJ2-2 gives the whole variable domain EAGVVQSPRYKIIEKKQPVAFWCNPISGHNTLYWYLQNLGQGPELLIRYENEEAVDDSQLPKDRFSAERLKGVDSTLKIQPAELGDSAVYLCASSLRTWGLGELFFGEGSRLTVL.